The clone carrying this TCR beta chain was picked up many times. This entry comes from a study of CD8 T cells in ankylosing spondylitis. Germline CDR1 and CDR2: MDHEN and SYDVKM. V lost 10 bases and J 4 bases, leaving 20 bases between the germline ends. The CDR3 consists of 15 residues. TCRdb called the 5' RACE reads again in MiXCR, with one record for every CDR3 protein. The sample lists 250,000 to 400,000 distinct CDR3 sequences; approximately 10% were seen once. This receptor was identified in a female donor with ankylosing spondylitis or in good health (not recorded which). The chain couples TRBV28 to TRBJ2-1; unclear D gene. Sequencing used blood, either unsorted or a sorted T cell fraction (not recorded which). The CDR3 sequence is CATHELAKVYNEQFF. The CDR3 DNA reads TGTGCCACCCATGAACTCGCTAAGGTGTACAATGAGCAGTTCTTC.